This T cell receptor (beta chain) comes out of a study of T cell repertoires in cytomegalovirus infection (dated by TCRdb to the late 2010s). Notes on the research overall: Because public TCR beta signatures pointed to carriage of CMV infection together with the matching HLA type, the HLA type of each donor mattered for the analysis. Here is what the overall study found, with its caveats: In both this cohort and an independent roughly 360-donor cohort, the cumulative frequency of public TCR beta family members distinguished carriers of CMV infection plus the relevant HLA type. In the ex vivo response, HLA-C-restricted CMV-specific TCR beta clonotypes were dominant, and in two of eight donors the single most frequent clonotype came from this HLA-C-restricted group.

This clonotype was picked up many times. Its antigen specificity is not known. No base quality values were provided; no much bigger clone lies one nucleotide off. Reads for this sample came from an Illumina HiSeq 1500. TCRdb reprocessing: public reads trimmed at Q25 with fastp, clones called with MiXCR, in-frame beta chains kept. Every distinct CDR3 protein forms one entry, paired with its most common genes and DNA. The sample has about 490,000 distinct CDR3 sequences on record, 16% of them singletons. The ten largest clones capture about 24% of the sample. The source of this sequence is a human donor in good health (CMV status not recorded). Some clones in this sample may be carry-over from other donors' samples. The source material was CD8+ T cells from PBMCs.

The CDR3 has the sequence CASSFEGARQPQHF. The sequence in DNA is TGTGCCAGCAGTTTTGAGGGGGCGAGGCAGCCCCAGCATTTT. In this chain, TRBV12-3 or TRBV12-4 is recombined with TRBJ1-5; TRBD1 agrees with 7 junctional bases. Here V drops 3 bases and J drops 7 bases, and the junction holds 6 bases not matched to any gene. The CDR3 has 14 amino acids, counting the end cysteine and phenylalanine. The kept DNA is CDR3 alone, 42 bases in frame from the first base.